A selection of T cell receptor beta chains follows, all from one sample in a study of OX40 agonist ivuxolimab in advanced cancers. Some clones are missing from TCRdb's copy, which holds only in-frame ones; the method was immunoSEQ multiplex PCR. The sample has around 30,000 clones, over 85% seen once; the top ten hold 36%. Here the sequenced sample was CD4+ or CD8+ T cells sorted from blood, taken in a trial of the OX40 agonist ivuxolimab. The receptors shown here come from an adult with an advanced solid tumor such as melanoma, head and neck, liver or kidney cancer. Each CDR3 is given with its conserved first and last residue. A D gene is named only where the DNA matches it firmly. Clone size is shown for a subset of rows, as once, few, many or a class of expanded clone.

>TRBD1|13|TRBJ1-5|.|TRBV15
CATSGDRVQPQHF
TGTGCCACCAGCGGAGACAGGGTCCAGCCCCAGCATTTT
>TRBD1|15|TRBJ2-7|.|TRBV10-2
CASRDPGQGSYEQYF
TGCGCCAGCAGGGACCCGGGACAGGGATCCTACGAGCAGTACTTC
>.|15|TRBJ2-5|.|TRBV4-1
CASSQAGRYGETQYF
TGCGCCAGCAGCCAAGCCGGACGTTACGGGGAGACCCAGTACTTC
>TRBD1|14|TRBJ2-7|.|TRBV5-6
CASSLPGTGREQYF
TGTGCCAGCAGCTTACCCGGGACAGGGAGAGAGCAGTACTTC
>TRBD1|15|TRBJ2-7|few|TRBV13
CASSLEGTGAYEQYF
TGTGCCAGCAGCTTAGAGGGGACAGGGGCCTACGAGCAGTACTTC
>TRBD1|14|TRBJ2-7|.|TRBV27
CASSLSQGADEQYF
TGTGCCAGCAGTTTGTCTCAGGGGGCTGACGAGCAGTACTTC
>.|13|TRBJ1-2|few|TRBV10-3
CAISDGGNYGYTF
TGTGCCATCAGTGACGGGGGGAACTATGGCTACACCTTC
>TRBD2|18|TRBJ2-2|.|TRBV11-1
CASSFGVSSRGKAGELFF
TGTGCCAGCAGCTTCGGGGTATCTTCGCGGGGGAAGGCCGGGGAGCTGTTTTTT
>.|14|TRBJ2-3|few|TRBV27
CASSHGQDTDTQYF
TGTGCCAGCAGCCACGGACAAGACACAGATACGCAGTATTTT
>.|15|TRBJ1-5|.|TRBV6-5
CASRAGWGGNQPQHF
TGTGCCAGCAGAGCAGGGTGGGGGGGTAATCAGCCCCAGCATTTT
>TRBD2|20|TRBJ2-4|.|TRBV6-1
CASGAGGPLKKTFSTVIQYF
TGTGCCAGCGGTGCGGGGGGACCCCTTAAAAAAACATTCAGTACGGTAATTCAGTACTTC
>TRBD2|18|TRBJ2-3|.|TRBV5-8
CASSLEWTSGGAADTQYF
TGTGCCAGCAGCTTGGAATGGACTAGCGGGGGGGCTGCAGATACGCAGTATTTT
>.|14|TRBJ2-3|.|TRBV11-2
CASSSRSGADTQYF
TGTGCCAGCAGCTCGAGGAGTGGCGCAGATACGCAGTATTTT
>TRBD1|16|TRBJ1-1|.|TRBV7-9
CASSRTGSGVNTEAFF
TGTGCCAGCAGCCGGACAGGGTCAGGAGTGAACACTGAAGCTTTCTTT
>.|13|TRBJ2-7|.|TRBV11-2
CASSLVGTNEQYF
TGTGCCAGCAGCTTAGTAGGGACCAACGAGCAGTACTTC
>.|16|TRBJ2-5|.|TRBV5-1
CASSLGYVPDQETQYF
TGCGCCAGCAGCTTGGGTTACGTCCCGGACCAAGAGACCCAGTACTTC
>TRBD2|17|TRBJ2-1|.|TRBV5-6
CASSPRAGVNSYNEQFF
TGTGCCAGCAGCCCTCGTGCGGGAGTCAACTCCTACAATGAGCAGTTCTTC